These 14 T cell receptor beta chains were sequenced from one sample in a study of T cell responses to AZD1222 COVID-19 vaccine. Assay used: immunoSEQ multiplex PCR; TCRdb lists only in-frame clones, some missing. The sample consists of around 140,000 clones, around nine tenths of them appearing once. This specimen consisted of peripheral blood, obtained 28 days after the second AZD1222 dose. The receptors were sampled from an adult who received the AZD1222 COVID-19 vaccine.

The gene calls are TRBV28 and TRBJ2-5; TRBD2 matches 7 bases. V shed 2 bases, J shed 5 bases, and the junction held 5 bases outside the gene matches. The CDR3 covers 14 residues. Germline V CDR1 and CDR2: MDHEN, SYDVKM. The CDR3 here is CASSLRRGGETQYF. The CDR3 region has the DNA TGTGCCAGCAGTTTAAGGAGGGGAGGGGAGACCCAGTACTTC.

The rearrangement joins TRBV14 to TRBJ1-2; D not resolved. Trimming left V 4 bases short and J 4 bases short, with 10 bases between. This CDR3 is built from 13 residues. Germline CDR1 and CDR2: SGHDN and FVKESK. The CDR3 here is CASSPGGTYGYTF. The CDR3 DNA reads TGTGCCAGCAGCCCCGGAGGAACCTATGGCTACACCTTC. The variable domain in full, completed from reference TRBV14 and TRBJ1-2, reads EAGVTQFPSHSVIEKGQTVTLRCDPISGHDNLYWYRRVMGKEIKFLLHFVKESKQDESGMPNNRFLAERTGGTYSTLKVQPAELEDSGVYFCASSPGGTYGYTFGSGTRLTVV.

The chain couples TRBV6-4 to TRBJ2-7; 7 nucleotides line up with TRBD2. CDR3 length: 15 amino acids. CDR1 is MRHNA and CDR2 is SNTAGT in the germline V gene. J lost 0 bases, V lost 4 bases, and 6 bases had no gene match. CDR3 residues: CASSASAGSSYEQYF. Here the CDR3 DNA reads TGTGCCAGCAGTGCCTCAGCGGGGAGCTCCTACGAGCAGTACTTC.

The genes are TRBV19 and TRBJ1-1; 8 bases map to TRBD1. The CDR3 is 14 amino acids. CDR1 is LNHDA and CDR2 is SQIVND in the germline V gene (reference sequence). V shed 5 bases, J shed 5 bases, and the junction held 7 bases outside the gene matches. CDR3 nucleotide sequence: TGTGCCAGTAGTTTTGGACAGGGTGGAACTGAAGCTTTCTTT. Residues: CASSFGQGGTEAFF.

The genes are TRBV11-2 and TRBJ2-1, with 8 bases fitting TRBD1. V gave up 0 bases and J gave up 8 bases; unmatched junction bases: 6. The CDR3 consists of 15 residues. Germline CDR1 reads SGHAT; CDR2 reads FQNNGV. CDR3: CASSLETGEGDEQFF. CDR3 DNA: TGTGCCAGCAGCTTAGAGACAGGGGAAGGCGATGAGCAGTTCTTC.

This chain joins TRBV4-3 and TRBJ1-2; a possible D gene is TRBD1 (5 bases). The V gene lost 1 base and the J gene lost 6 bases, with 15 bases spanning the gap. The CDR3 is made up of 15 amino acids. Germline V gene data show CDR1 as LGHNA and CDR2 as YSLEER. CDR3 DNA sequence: TGCGCCAGCAGCCAAGTAACAGGAAATAGGGATGGCTACACCTTC. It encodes CASSQVTGNRDGYTF.

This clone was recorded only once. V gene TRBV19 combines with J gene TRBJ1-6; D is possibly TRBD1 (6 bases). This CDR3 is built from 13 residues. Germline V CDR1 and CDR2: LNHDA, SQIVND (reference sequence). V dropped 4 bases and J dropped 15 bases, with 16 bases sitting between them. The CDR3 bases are TGTGCCAGTAGTAGAGGGGGGCCTCTGGGCCTCCACTTT. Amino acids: CASSRGGPLGLHF.

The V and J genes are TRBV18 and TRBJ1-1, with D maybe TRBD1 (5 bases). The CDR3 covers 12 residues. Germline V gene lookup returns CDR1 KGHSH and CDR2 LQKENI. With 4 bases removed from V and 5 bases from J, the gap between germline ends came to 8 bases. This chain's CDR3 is CASSQEGTEAFF. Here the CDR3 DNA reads TGTGCCAGCTCACAGGAGGGGACTGAAGCTTTCTTT.

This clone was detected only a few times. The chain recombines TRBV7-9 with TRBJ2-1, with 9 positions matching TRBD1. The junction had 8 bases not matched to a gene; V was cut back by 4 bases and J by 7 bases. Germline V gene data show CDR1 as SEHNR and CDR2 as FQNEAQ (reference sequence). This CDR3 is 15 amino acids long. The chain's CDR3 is CASSYDRGGKNEQFF. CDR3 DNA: TGTGCCAGCAGCTACGACAGGGGGGGGAAGAATGAGCAGTTCTTC.

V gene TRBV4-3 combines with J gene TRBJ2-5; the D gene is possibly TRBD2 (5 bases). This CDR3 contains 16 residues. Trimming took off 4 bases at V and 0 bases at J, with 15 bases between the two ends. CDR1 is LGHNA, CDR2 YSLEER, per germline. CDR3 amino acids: CASSPERGQYQETQYF. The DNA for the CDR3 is TGCGCCAGCAGCCCCGAACGGGGTCAGTACCAAGAGACCCAGTACTTC.

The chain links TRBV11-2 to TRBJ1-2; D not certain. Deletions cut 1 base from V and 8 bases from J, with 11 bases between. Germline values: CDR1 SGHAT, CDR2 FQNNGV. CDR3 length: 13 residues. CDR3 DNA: TGTGCCAGCAGCTTAGGTTCGGGCCGAGGCTACACCTTC. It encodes CASSLGSGRGYTF. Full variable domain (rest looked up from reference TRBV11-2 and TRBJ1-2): EAGVAQSPRYKIIEKRQSVAFWCNPISGHATLYWYQQILGQGPKLLIQFQNNGVVDDSQLPKDRFSAERLKGVDSTLKIQPAKLEDSAVYLCASSLGSGRGYTFGSGTRLTVV.

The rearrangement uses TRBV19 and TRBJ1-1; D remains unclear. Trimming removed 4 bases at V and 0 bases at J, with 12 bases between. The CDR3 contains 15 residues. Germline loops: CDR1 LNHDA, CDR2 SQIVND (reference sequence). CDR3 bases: TGTGCCAGTAGTACCCGGGAGCTACTGAACACTGAAGCTTTCTTT. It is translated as CASSTRELLNTEAFF.

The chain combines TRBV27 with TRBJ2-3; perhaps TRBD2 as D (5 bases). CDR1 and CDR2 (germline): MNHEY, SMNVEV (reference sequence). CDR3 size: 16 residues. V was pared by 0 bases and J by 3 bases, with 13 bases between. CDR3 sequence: CASSLSVAGQTDTQYF. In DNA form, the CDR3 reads TGTGCCAGCAGTTTATCGGTTGCGGGCCAAACAGATACGCAGTATTTT.

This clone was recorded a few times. CDR3 protein: CATSRKTGTGANVLTF. DNA of the CDR3: TGTGCCACCAGCAGAAAAACAGGGACTGGGGCCAACGTCCTGACTTTC. This chain links TRBV15 with TRBJ2-6; maybe TRBD1 (6 bases). Germline CDR1 LNHNV, CDR2 YYDKDF (reference sequence). CDR3 length: 16 amino acids. Deletions cut 2 bases from V and 2 bases from J, with 10 bases between.